This passage covers 9 T cell receptor beta chains from one sample sequenced in a study of T cells expressing NK-cell markers. Using the 5' RACE reads, TCRdb records one entry per CDR3 protein without DNA. The sample has around 380,000 distinct CDR3 sequences. Material: blood T cells: a sorted CD56 or NKG2C T cell subset, CD4+ or CD8+ T cells, or bulk PBMC T cells (not recorded which). Source of these receptors: a woman aged 50 to 65 in good health.

The chain is built from TRBV10-3 and TRBJ1-1; TCRdb gives TRBD1 as the D gene, but with no DNA this cannot be confirmed. CDR1 and CDR2 (germline): ENHRY, SYGVKD. The length of the CDR3 is 13 residues. CDR3: CAIRQGQNTEAFF.

The chain carries TRBV9 and TRBJ2-2; the TCRdb call, TRBD2, lacks DNA for checking. Germline V gene lookup returns CDR1 SGDLS and CDR2 YYNGEE. The CDR3 has 16 residues. The CDR3 sequence is CASSGPSGSIPGELFF.

The genes are TRBV5-6 and TRBJ2-1. The CDR3 runs to 16 residues. Germline V lookup: CDR1 SGHDT, CDR2 YYEEEE. Here the CDR3 reads CASSLGLASSYNEQFF.

The J gene is TRBJ2-1, the V gene TRBV29-1; TCRdb outputs TRBD1, but without DNA this stays unchecked. Looked up from germline, CDR1 is SQVTM and CDR2 is ANQGSEA. The CDR3 runs to 12 residues. The CDR3 here is CSVGDTLNEQFF.

The CDR3 loop is CSAASGRDPYGEQFF. The J gene is TRBJ2-1, the V gene TRBV29-1; the D call of TRBD2 rests on TCRdb alone, since no DNA is present to check it. CDR3 size: 15 residues. In germline, CDR1 is SQVTM, CDR2 ANQGSEA.

The V and J genes are TRBV3-1 and TRBJ2-1; TCRdb's D gene call, TRBD2, goes unchecked for lack of DNA. Germline V lookup: CDR1 LGHDT, CDR2 YNNKEL (reference sequence). CDR3 size: 15 residues. CDR3 amino acids: CASSFGTSGTGEQFF.

The J gene is TRBJ2-7, the V gene TRBV27; TCRdb's assignment of TRBD2 cannot be checked, as there is no DNA. This CDR3 is built from 15 residues. The germline gives CDR1 MNHEY, CDR2 SMNVEV (reference sequence). The CDR3 is CASSSPSGSLHEQYF.

The chain uses TRBV5-1 and TRBJ2-5; TCRdb proposes TRBD1, but this gene call is untestable without DNA. The CDR3 covers 13 residues. Germline V gene lookup returns CDR1 SGHRS and CDR2 YFSETQ. The chain's CDR3 is CASGGQTQETQYF.

The gene calls are TRBV3-1 and TRBJ2-7; TCRdb names TRBD1, which stays unverified in the absence of DNA. The length of the CDR3 is 14 residues. Germline V lookup: CDR1 LGHDT, CDR2 YNNKEL (reference sequence). The CDR3 region is CASSLMDRPYEQYF.